The rows below give T cell receptor beta chains drawn from one sample of a study of blood T cell repertoires in COVID-19. Generated by immunoSEQ multiplex PCR, the TCRdb table keeps only in-frame clones and is missing some. The top ten clones hold 6.6% of a sample with some 70,000 clones, roughly 84% of them seen once. Sequences were obtained from peripheral blood. These receptor sequences come from a man aged 45 to 65 with active COVID-19. Both conserved end residues are part of each CDR3. The D gene is left open where the match is weak. Not every row has a clone size; where given, it reads once, few, many or a size class.

d_gene	j_gene	abundance	v_gene	CDR3nt	CDR3aa
TRBD2	TRBJ2-3	-	TRBV27	TGTGCCAGCAGTTTAACCCAACTAGCGGGAGGGCCCTTGAGGCGCACAGATACGCAGTATTTT	CASSLTQLAGGPLRRTDTQYF
TRBD1	TRBJ2-5	-	TRBV20-1	TGCAGTGCTAGTGGAGGGACAGGGGTAGGGGAGACCCAGTACTTC	CSASGGTGVGETQYF
-	TRBJ2-5	-	TRBV2	TGTGCCAGCAGCGGACTTCAAGAGACCCAGTACTTC	CASSGLQETQYF
-	TRBJ2-5	-	TRBV7-6	TGTGCCAGCAGCTTGGGTGGGGGGAAGACCCAGTACTTC	CASSLGGGKTQYF
-	TRBJ2-3	few	TRBV24-1	TGTGCCACCAGTGATTTCAGCGAAGATACGCAGTATTTT	CATSDFSEDTQYF
-	TRBJ2-1	-	TRBV24-1	TGTGCCACCAGCGGAATCGGGGGCAATGAGCAGTTCTTC	CATSGIGGNEQFF
TRBD1	TRBJ2-2	-	TRBV6-4	TGTGCCAGTCGCGCCGGGACAGCTTACACCGGGGAGCTGTTTTTT	CASRAGTAYTGELFF
-	TRBJ2-7	-	TRBV23-1	TGCGCCAGCAGTCATGGACAGCGCGTTTCCGAGCAGTACTTC	CASSHGQRVSEQYF
TRBD1	TRBJ1-1	-	TRBV12-5	TGTGCTAGTGGTTTAGGGACAGGGGGCGCGAGCACTGAAGCTTTCTTT	CASGLGTGGASTEAFF
-	TRBJ1-1	-	TRBV7-9	TGTGCCAGCAGCCAAATACAGGGTGCCACTGAAGCTTTCTTT	CASSQIQGATEAFF
-	TRBJ2-3	-	TRBV27	TGTGCCAGCAGTTTAGAAAGGGGTACAGATACGCAGTATTTT	CASSLERGTDTQYF
TRBD2	TRBJ2-3	-	TRBV7-9	TGTGCCAGCAGCTCCGGGACTAGCGGGGGGGCGGGCACAGATACGCAGTATTTT	CASSSGTSGGAGTDTQYF
-	TRBJ1-2	-	TRBV4-1	TGCGCCAGCAGCCAAGATAGGAGGGGTATCTATGGCTACACCTTC	CASSQDRRGIYGYTF
-	TRBJ2-2	-	TRBV5-6	TGTGCCAGCAGCTGGACCGGGAATCCGGGGGCCGGGGAGCTGTTTTTT	CASSWTGNPGAGELFF
-	TRBJ1-1	-	TRBV7-3	TGTGCCAGCAGCTTAAACGGAGCTGAAGCTTTCTTT	CASSLNGAEAFF
-	TRBJ2-7	-	TRBV7-2	TGTGCCAGCAGCTTAGCCGCAGCGGCCTACGAGCAGTACTTC	CASSLAAAAYEQYF
-	TRBJ1-1	-	TRBV4-1	TGCGCCAGCAGCCAACAGAACCAGAACACTGAAGCTTTCTTT	CASSQQNQNTEAFF
TRBD2	TRBJ2-5	-	TRBV7-2	TGTGCCAGCAGCTTAGCGAGGGAGGGGGAGACCCAGTACTTC	CASSLAREGETQYF
-	TRBJ2-5	few	TRBV6-5	TGTGCCAGCAGCCGGGGTGTGGAGACCCAGTACTTC	CASSRGVETQYF
-	TRBJ1-1	-	TRBV7-2	TGTGCCAGCAGCTTGGTGGCATTATCCCCTGAAGCTTTCTTT	CASSLVALSPEAFF